Listed here are 10 T cell receptor beta chains from one sample, sequenced in a study of breast tumors, draining lymph nodes, adjacent tissues. One entry per CDR3 protein, called by TCRdb with MiXCR from the multiplex PCR reads. The sample lists some 120,000 distinct CDR3 sequences, 21% occurring once. Samples came from axillary lymph nodes draining the breast cancer. The sequenced material came from axillary lymph node tissue. The origin of the receptors is a female donor with breast cancer. Some clones in this sample may be carry-over from other donors' samples.

Concerning this clonotype: No conserved phenylalanine or tryptophan ends this CDR3, so it is likely a read error. The chain has TRBV13 and TRBJ1-4; D remains ambiguous. Per germline, CDR1 PRHDT and CDR2 FYEKMQ (reference sequence). This CDR3 is built from 14 residues. Trimming left V 0 bases short and J 8 bases short, with 10 bases between. The CDR3: CASSLGVGYEKLFY. The DNA for the CDR3 is TGTGCCAGCAGCTTAGGTGTAGGGTACGAAAAACTGTTTTAT.

About this clonotype: Being one base from a much bigger clone, this may be a read error. The final CDR3 position lacks the conserved phenylalanine or tryptophan, pointing to a likely read error. The chain is built from TRBV10-3 and TRBJ1-3; possible D gene TRBD1, 5 bases. V was shortened by 11 bases and J by 0 bases, with 11 bases between the two germline ends. There are 13 residues in the CDR3. Germline assignment: CDR1 ENHRY and CDR2 SYGVKD. As DNA, the CDR3 is TGTGCCTTCCGACAGTACTCTGGAAACACCATATATTCT. Amino acid sequence: CAFRQYSGNTIYS.

This clonotype was counted many times. This sequence joins TRBV20-1 and TRBJ2-5, with D unclear. The CDR3 contains 12 residues. The V gene lost 1 base and the J gene lost 5 bases, with 8 bases spanning the gap. Germline assignment: CDR1 DFQATT and CDR2 SNEGSKA (reference sequence). The CDR3 DNA reads TGCAGTGCTAGAGTTCAGGCGGAGACCCAGTACTTC. Translation gives CSARVQAETQYF.

In the case of this clonotype: Just one base apart from a much larger clone, this may be a read error. This rearrangement joins TRBV6-4 to TRBJ1-2, with D perhaps matching TRBD1 (5 bases). Trimming took 6 bases from V and 5 from J, leaving 19 bases between them. The germline CDR1 and CDR2 sequences are MRHNA and SNTAGT. CDR3 length: 15 amino acids. The CDR3 DNA is TGTGCCAGCAGCAAGGAAGGGGCCATGAGGTATGGCTACACCTTC. The encoded protein is CASSKEGAMRYGYTF.

This clonotype occurred many times. V is TRBV14 and J is TRBJ2-5; TRBD1 aligns across 8 bases. Germline trimming cut 4 bases from V and 4 bases from J; bases unmatched to any gene: 11. Germline V CDR1 and CDR2: SGHDN, FVKESK. The CDR3 has 16 residues. DNA of the CDR3: TGTGCCAGCAGCCGGTGGACCGGGACAGGATTAGAGACCCAGTACTTC. This translates into CASSRWTGTGLETQYF.

This clonotype was counted many times. V usage is TRBV7-2 and J usage is TRBJ2-3; 9 bases map to TRBD2. This CDR3 comprises 15 residues. Losses at the gene ends were 4 bases for V and 4 bases for J; bases not matched to a gene: 6. From germline, CDR1 is SGHTA and CDR2 FQGNSA. In nucleotides, the CDR3 is TGTGCCAGCAGCTCCATAGCGGGAGCCCCAGATACGCAGTATTTT. Protein sequence: CASSSIAGAPDTQYF.

This chain uses TRBV28 with TRBJ1-5, with 10 bases matching TRBD1. Trimming cost V 5 bases and J 5 bases; bases outside gene matches: 9. The CDR3 extends over 16 amino acids. Germline loops: CDR1 MDHEN, CDR2 SYDVKM. The CDR3 bases are TGTGCCAGCAGTGTTTCCCGGGACAGGGGAGATCAGCCCCAGCATTTT. Translating it yields CASSVSRDRGDQPQHF.

This clonotype was recorded at least ten times. The chain joins TRBV12-3 or TRBV12-4 to TRBJ2-5; D remains unclear. CDR3 length equals 14 residues. Trimming shortened V by 3 bases and J by 1 base, and 9 bases separated the two germline ends. CDR3 bases: TGTGCCAGCAGTTTGGTTAACAGCCAAGAGACCCAGTACTTC. Its translation is CASSLVNSQETQYF.

A word on this clonotype: It may be a read error: a sequence one base away is much more abundant. This CDR3 fails to terminate in the conserved phenylalanine or tryptophan, so it likely reflects a read error. The chain carries TRBV6-1 and TRBJ2-1, with D tentatively TRBD1 (5 bases). V shed 7 bases and J shed 7 bases, with 17 bases lying between them. The CDR3 extends over 14 amino acids. The germline V gene encodes CDR1 MNHNS and CDR2 SASEGT. The CDR3 sequence is CASNAGRVVNEQFV. The DNA for the CDR3 is TGTGCCAGCAATGCAGGCAGGGTAGTTAATGAGCAGTTCGTC.

There are many counts of this clonotype. V gene TRBV2 combines with J gene TRBJ2-5; a weak D match, TRBD1 (5 bases). Germline assignment: CDR1 SNHLY and CDR2 FYNNEI. V lost 8 bases, J lost 2 bases, and 12 bases lay in between. CDR3 size: 13 residues. DNA for the CDR3: TGTGCCAGCTCATGGGCAGGGCAAGAGACCCAGTACTTC. Its protein is CASSWAGQETQYF.